The TCR beta chain described here comes from a study of blood T cell repertoires in COVID-19. Per the authors' pipeline: Estimation of nucleated cell counts was performed using reference gene primer amplification. TCRdb keeps only in-frame clones here, not all; method: immunoSEQ multiplex PCR. V and J calls and clone size come straight from that table; D and trimming were deduced from the DNA. Seen here are around 300,000 clones, about 87% observed once, and the top ten hold around 2.9%. This clone was picked up one time. The age range of participants was about 18 to 90 years, with residence in around 22 US areas. This receptor was obtained from a woman aged 50 to 65 who had recovered from COVID-19. The sequencing sample was made of PBMCs or T cells enriched from blood (not recorded which).

Written as DNA, the CDR3 is TGTGCCAGCAGCCAAGATCCGGCTAGCGGGAGGGTAGATACGCAGTATTTT. Amino acid sequence: CASSQDPASGRVDTQYF. This chain joins TRBV4-2 and TRBJ2-3, with 12 bases matching TRBD2. This CDR3 has 17 residues. The germline CDR1 and CDR2 sequences are LGHNA and YNFKEQ. V was clipped by 0 bases and J by 5 bases; unmatched bases: 6.